These T cell receptor beta chains were read from a single sample in a study of blood T cell repertoires in COVID-19. The assay was immunoSEQ multiplex PCR, and TCRdb's table has in-frame clones only and misses some. The table lists some 200,000 clones, approximately 86% of them singletons, with roughly 5.2% in the top ten. The sequenced sample consisted of PBMCs or T cells enriched from blood (not recorded which). These TCRs come from a woman aged 60 to 75 with acute COVID-19. The CDR3 runs from the conserved cysteine through the conserved F or W. A row's size may be missing; if present it is once, few, many or a size class.

abundance | v_gene | len | CDR3aa
NA | TRBV28 | 14 | CASTTGQGRQPQHF
NA | TRBV4-3 | 15 | CASSQDSAGGTEAFF
NA | TRBV7-2 | 17 | CASSSVGTLAGRDTQYF
NA | TRBV7-8 | 13 | CASSLGAQETQYF
once | TRBV5-6 | 13 | CASSLGTGEAAFF
NA | TRBV18 | 16 | CASSRSRDRLTDTQYF
NA | TRBV10-2 | 12 | CASSREDEKLFF
NA | TRBV3-1/TRBV3-2 | 18 | CASSLRWSRASSGNTIYF
once | TRBV4-3 | 16 | CASSPRDSFSGNTIYF
NA | TRBV19 | 14 | CASSMGTGSTEAFF
NA | TRBV10-3 | 14 | CAISVRGANTEAFF
NA | TRBV6-4 | 13 | CASSEQGADGYTF
NA | TRBV27 | 14 | CASSPGTTLNEQYF
NA | TRBV7-9 | 11 | CASSLRPGRTF
NA | TRBV6-2/TRBV6-3 | 14 | CASSYSRESYGYTF
few | TRBV6-5 | 15 | CASRDQTGTVYGYTF
NA | TRBV20-1 | 11 | CSAPSGNTQYF
once | TRBV4-3 | 13 | CASSQQMNTRAFF
NA | TRBV11-3 | 13 | CASSRGLYNEQFF
NA | TRBV19 | 15 | CASNEAGGPIDTQYF
NA | TRBV9 | 16 | CASSVAAAGGPYEQYF
NA | TRBV28 | 17 | CASSHYYSGGAGDTQYF
NA | TRBV7-6 | 16 | CASSQRAGRVEGIQYF
NA | TRBV2 | 13 | CASSKEGHTEAFF
NA | TRBV7-2 | 18 | CASSLVSLRMYSNQPQHF
NA | TRBV19 | 13 | CASSPQGSGELFF
NA | TRBV30 | 14 | CAWSVTGGNQPQHF
NA | TRBV5-1 | 15 | CASRPLSGPTDTQYF
NA | TRBV12-3/TRBV12-4 | 13 | CASGRFSGNTIYF
NA | TRBV6-2/TRBV6-3 | 15 | CASSYSPEGGNIQYF
few | TRBV5-1 | 15 | CASSLVESGANVLTF
NA | TRBV19 | 16 | CASSIDHDRGLEPQHF
NA | TRBV5-1 | 15 | CASSLNYGSQETQYF
NA | TRBV30 | 12 | CAWSVQVFPPLF
NA | TRBV29-1 | 13 | CSVDSGSNTEAFF
NA | TRBV25-1 | 13 | CASSEGQVYGYTF
once | TRBV19 | 14 | CASSKGVGNQPQHF
NA | TRBV5-1 | 15 | CASSLEFAGNTEAFF
NA | TRBV4-3 | 15 | CASSYDRGRGQPQHF
NA | TRBV7-2 | 12 | CASRYGLNEQYF
many | TRBV27 | 17 | CASRNPSEWTAYNEQFF
NA | TRBV27 | 14 | CASSSGQNNSPLHF
NA | TRBV25-1 | 13 | CASGDLSYNEQFF
NA | TRBV5-1 | 13 | CASSLGQNQPQHF